This T cell receptor (beta chain) was captured in a study of cytomegalovirus exposure and HLA in healthy donors. Turning to the study itself: Researchers found that about 82% of around 400 genotyped donors fell within the Caucasian-associated ancestry cluster. Findings of the study overall: A later analysis reported that several of the most significant clusters appeared to be linked to common viral pathogens, among them Epstein-Barr virus. Accurate prediction of HLA-A and HLA-B alleles (for most subjects) was reportedly achieved from TCR beta sequences. The investigators catalogued 150 to 200 TCR beta chains as cytomegalovirus-associated.

Concerning this clone: Its cognate antigen is unknown.

CDR1 and CDR2 (germline): SGHTA, FQGNSA. V was trimmed by 5 bases and J by 2 bases, leaving 16 bases between them. The CDR3 has 15 residues. The PCR contained 60 Vbeta and 13 Jbeta primers. This table comes from immunoSEQ multiplex PCR, and its TCRdb copy is limited to in-frame clones, with some not included. The sample contains about 120,000 clones, 79% of which appear only once. The sequenced sample consisted of PBMCs. The TCR comes from a man aged 30-40 years in good health and CMV-seropositive. This chain links TRBV7-2 with TRBJ2-7, with D perhaps matching TRBD1 (6 bases). The CDR3 DNA is TGTGCCAGCAGCCCGCAGACAGGCCCTCCCTACGAGCAGTACTTC. Residues: CASSPQTGPPYEQYF.